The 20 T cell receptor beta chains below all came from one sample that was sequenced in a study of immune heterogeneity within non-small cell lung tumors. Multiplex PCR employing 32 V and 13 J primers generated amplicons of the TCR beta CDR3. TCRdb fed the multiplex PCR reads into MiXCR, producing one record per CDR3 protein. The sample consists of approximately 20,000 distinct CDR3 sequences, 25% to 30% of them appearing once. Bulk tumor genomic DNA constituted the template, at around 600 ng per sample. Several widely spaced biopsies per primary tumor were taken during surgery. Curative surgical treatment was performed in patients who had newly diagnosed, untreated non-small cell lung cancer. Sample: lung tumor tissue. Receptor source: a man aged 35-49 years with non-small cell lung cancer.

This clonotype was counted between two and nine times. CDR3 in DNA: TGTGCCAGCAGCTTGGCCCTGACAGGGATTAATTCACCCCTCCACTTT. Protein: CASSLALTGINSPLHF. This sequence joins TRBV5-6 and TRBJ1-6; the match to TRBD1 covers 7 bases. The length of the CDR3 is 16 residues. The V gene's germline CDR1 is SGHDT and CDR2 YYEEEE. The J segment lost 6 bases and the V segment lost 0 bases, leaving 6 bases of the junction unmatched.

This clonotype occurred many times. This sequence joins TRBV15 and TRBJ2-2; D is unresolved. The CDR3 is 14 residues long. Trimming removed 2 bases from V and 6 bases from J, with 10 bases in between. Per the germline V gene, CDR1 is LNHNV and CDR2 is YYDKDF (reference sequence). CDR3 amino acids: CATSRSRSSGELFF. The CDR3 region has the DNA TGTGCCACCAGCAGATCCCGGAGTTCCGGGGAGCTGTTTTTT.

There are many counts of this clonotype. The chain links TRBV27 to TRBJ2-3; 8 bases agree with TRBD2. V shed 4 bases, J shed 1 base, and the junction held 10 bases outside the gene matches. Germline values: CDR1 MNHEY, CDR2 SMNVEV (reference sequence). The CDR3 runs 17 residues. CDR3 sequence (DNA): TGTGCCAGCAGTTCGCTCCCCGGGACTAGGGGCACAGATACGCAGTATTTT. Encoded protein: CASSSLPGTRGTDTQYF.

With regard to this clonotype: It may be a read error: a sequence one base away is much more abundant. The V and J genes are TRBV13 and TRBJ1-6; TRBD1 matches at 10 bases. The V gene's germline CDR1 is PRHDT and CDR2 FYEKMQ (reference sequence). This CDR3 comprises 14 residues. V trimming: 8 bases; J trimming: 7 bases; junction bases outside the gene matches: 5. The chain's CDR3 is CASGRGQGNSPLHF. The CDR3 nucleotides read TGTGCCAGCGGCCGGGGACAGGGGAATTCACCCCTCCACTTT.

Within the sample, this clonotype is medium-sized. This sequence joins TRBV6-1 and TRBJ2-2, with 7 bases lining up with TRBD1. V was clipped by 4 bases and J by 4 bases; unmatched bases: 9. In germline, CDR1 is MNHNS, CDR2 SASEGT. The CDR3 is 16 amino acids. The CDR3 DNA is TGTGCCAGCAGTGGATCGACAGGGATGGGCACCGGGGAGCTGTTTTTT. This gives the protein CASSGSTGMGTGELFF.

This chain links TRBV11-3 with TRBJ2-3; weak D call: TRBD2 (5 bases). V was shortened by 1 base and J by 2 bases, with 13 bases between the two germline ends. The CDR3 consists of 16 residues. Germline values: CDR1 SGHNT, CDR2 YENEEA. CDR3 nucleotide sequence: TGTGCCAGCAGCTTAGTTTCGGGGAGCTCCACAGATACGCAGTATTTT. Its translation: CASSLVSGSSTDTQYF.

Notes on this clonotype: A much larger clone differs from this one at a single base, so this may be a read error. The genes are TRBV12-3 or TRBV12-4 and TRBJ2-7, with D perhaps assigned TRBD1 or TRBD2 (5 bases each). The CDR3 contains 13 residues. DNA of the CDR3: TGTTCCAGCCGAGGGTCAGGGCGCCACGAGCAGTACTTC. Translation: CSSRGSGRHEQYF.

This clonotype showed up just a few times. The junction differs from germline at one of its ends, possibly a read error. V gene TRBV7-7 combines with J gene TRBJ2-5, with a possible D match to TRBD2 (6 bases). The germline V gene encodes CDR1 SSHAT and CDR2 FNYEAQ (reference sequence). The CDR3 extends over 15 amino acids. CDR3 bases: TGTGCTAGCAGCTTAGGAGGGGCAGGAAGAGAGACCCAGTACTTC. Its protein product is CASSLGGAGRETQYF.

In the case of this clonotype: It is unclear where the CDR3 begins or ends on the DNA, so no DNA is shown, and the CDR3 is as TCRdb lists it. This chain's CDR3 is CASSLVIEVAGGITYEPYF. The rearrangement links TRBV5-8 to TRBJ2-7; the table's D call TRBD2 went unverified against the DNA. Germline CDR1 is SGHTS and CDR2 is YDEGEE. The CDR3 is made up of 19 amino acids, end residues included.

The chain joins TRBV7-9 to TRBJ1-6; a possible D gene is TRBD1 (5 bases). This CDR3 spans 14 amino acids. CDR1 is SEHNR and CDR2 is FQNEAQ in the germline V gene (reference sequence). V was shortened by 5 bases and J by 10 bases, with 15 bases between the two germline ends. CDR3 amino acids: CASSPGPRGSPLHF. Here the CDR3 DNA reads TGTGCCAGCAGCCCTGGCCCAAGGGGCTCACCCCTCCACTTT.

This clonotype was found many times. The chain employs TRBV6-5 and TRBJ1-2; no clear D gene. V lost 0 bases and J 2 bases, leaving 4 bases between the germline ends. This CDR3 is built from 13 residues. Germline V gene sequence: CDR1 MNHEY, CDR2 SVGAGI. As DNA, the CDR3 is TGTGCCAGCAGTTACTCTCCCAACTATGGCTACACCTTC. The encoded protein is CASSYSPNYGYTF.

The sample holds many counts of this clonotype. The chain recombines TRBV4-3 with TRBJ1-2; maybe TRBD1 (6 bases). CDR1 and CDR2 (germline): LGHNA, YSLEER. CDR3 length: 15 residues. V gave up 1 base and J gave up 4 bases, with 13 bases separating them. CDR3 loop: CASSQATGAIYGYTF. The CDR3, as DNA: TGCGCCAGCAGCCAAGCCACGGGGGCGATCTATGGCTACACCTTC.

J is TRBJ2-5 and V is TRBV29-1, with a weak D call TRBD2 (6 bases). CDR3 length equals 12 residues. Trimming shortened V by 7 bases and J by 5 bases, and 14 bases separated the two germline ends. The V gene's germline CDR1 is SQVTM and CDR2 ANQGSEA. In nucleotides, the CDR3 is TGCAGCGGGGGGGACTTCGGGGAGACCCAGTACTTC. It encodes CSGGDFGETQYF. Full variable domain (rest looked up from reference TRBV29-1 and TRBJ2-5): SAVISQKPSRDICQRGTSLTIQCQVDSQVTMMFWYRQQPGQSLTLIATANQGSEATYESGFVIDKFPISRPNLTFSTLTVSNMSPEDSSIYLCSGGDFGETQYFGPGTRLLVL.

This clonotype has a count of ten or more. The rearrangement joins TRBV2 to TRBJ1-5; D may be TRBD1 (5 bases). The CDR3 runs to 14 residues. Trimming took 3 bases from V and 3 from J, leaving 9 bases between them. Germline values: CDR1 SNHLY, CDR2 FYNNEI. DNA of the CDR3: TGTGCCAGCAGTGACCCACAGGTCAATCAGCCCCAGCATTTT. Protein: CASSDPQVNQPQHF.

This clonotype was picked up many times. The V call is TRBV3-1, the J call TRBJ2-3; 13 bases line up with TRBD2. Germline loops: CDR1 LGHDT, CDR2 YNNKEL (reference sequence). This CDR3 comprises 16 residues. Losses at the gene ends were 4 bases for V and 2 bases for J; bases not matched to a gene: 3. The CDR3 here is CASSRTSGSFTDTQYF. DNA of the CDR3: TGTGCCAGCAGCCGGACTAGCGGGAGTTTCACAGATACGCAGTATTTT.

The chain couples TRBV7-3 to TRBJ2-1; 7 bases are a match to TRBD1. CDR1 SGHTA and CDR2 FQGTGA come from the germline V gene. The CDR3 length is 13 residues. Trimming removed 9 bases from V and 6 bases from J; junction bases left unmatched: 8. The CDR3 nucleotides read TGTGCCAGAAGCCCCGGACAGGTCAATGAGCAGTTCTTC. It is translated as CARSPGQVNEQFF. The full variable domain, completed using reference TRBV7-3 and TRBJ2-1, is GAGVSQTPSNKVTEKGKYVELRCDPISGHTALYWYRQSLGQGPEFLIYFQGTGAADDSGLPNDRFFAVRPEGSVSTLKIQRTERGDSAVYLCARSPGQVNEQFFGPGTRLTVL.

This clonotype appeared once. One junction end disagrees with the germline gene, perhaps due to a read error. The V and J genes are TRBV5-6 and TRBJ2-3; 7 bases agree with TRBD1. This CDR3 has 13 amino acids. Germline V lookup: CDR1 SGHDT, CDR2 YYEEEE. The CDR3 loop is CASGKTGADTQYF. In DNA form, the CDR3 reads TGCGCCAGCGGCAAAACAGGGGCAGATACGCAGTATTTT.

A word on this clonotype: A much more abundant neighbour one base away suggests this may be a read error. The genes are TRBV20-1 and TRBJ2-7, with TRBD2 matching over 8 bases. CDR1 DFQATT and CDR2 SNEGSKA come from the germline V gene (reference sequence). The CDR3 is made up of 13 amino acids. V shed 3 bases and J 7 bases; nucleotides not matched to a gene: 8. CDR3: CSASAPGLEEQYF. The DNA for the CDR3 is TGCAGTGCTAGTGCCCCGGGACTAGAGGAGCAGTACTTC.

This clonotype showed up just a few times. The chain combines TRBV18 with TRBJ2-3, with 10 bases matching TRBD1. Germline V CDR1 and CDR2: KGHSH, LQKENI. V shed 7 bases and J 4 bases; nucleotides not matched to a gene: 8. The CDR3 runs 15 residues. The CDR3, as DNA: TGTGCCAGCTTAGAGGACAGGGGGAATGCAGATACGCAGTATTTT. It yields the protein CASLEDRGNADTQYF. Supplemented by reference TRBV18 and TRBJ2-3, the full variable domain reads NAGVMQNPRHLVRRRGQEARLRCSPMKGHSHVYWYRQLPEEGLKFMVYLQKENIIDESGMPKERFSAEFPKEGPSILRIQQVVRGDSAAYFCASLEDRGNADTQYFGPGTRLTVL.

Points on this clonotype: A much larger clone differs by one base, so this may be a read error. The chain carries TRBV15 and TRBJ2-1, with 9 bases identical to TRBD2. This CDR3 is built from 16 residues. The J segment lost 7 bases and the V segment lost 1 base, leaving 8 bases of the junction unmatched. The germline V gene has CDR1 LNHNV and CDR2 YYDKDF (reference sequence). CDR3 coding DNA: TGTGCCACCAGCAGAGGGGGGACTAGCAGGCTGAATGAGCAGTTCTTC. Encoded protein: CATSRGGTSRLNEQFF.